These T cell receptor beta chains were read from a single sample in a study of blood T cell repertoires in COVID-19. Using immunoSEQ multiplex PCR, the repertoire was profiled, and TCRdb retains in-frame clones only, with some absent. The sample shows hundreds of thousands of clones, approximately 90% of them seen only once. The material sequenced was peripheral blood. Source of these receptors: a man younger than 30 with COVID-19, enrolled during active disease. CDR3s include the opening cysteine and the closing phenylalanine or tryptophan. A D gene is named only where the DNA matches it firmly. For some rows the clone size is stated as once, few or many, or as a class when expanded; others skip it.

V: TRBV15; size: once; J: TRBJ2-7; D: NA; CDR3: CATSRVDRAVYEQYF; DNA: TGTGCCACCAGCAGAGTGGACAGAGCCGTCTACGAGCAGTACTTC
V: TRBV4-1; size: once; J: TRBJ1-1; D: NA; CDR3: CASSLGTTEAFF; DNA: TGCGCCAGCAGCCTTGGGACAACTGAAGCTTTCTTT
V: TRBV5-1; size: NA; J: TRBJ2-1; D: NA; CDR3: CASSLTGHRYNEQFF; DNA: TGCGCCAGCAGCTTAACAGGGCATCGGTACAATGAGCAGTTCTTC
V: TRBV18; size: once; J: TRBJ2-5; D: NA; CDR3: CASSPRSGYQETQYF; DNA: TGTGCCAGCTCACCACGGTCGGGGTACCAAGAGACCCAGTACTTC
V: TRBV4-1; size: NA; J: TRBJ2-1; D: TRBD1; CDR3: CASSQTGQGALNEQFF; DNA: TGCGCCAGCAGCCAAACCGGACAGGGGGCTTTAAATGAGCAGTTCTTC
V: TRBV6-1; size: few; J: TRBJ1-4; D: TRBD1; CDR3: CASSESLGGGNEKLFF; DNA: TGTGCCAGCAGCGAAAGTCTAGGGGGCGGGAATGAAAAACTGTTTTTT
V: TRBV27; size: once; J: TRBJ2-2; D: NA; CDR3: CASSQSNTGELFF; DNA: TGTGCCAGCAGTCAATCGAACACCGGGGAGCTGTTTTTT
V: TRBV27; size: NA; J: TRBJ1-1; D: NA; CDR3: CASSPIEYTEAFF; DNA: TGTGCCAGCAGTCCTATAGAATACACTGAAGCTTTCTTT
V: TRBV11-2; size: NA; J: TRBJ2-3; D: NA; CDR3: CASSYPRLADTQYF; DNA: TGTGCCAGCAGCTACCCCCGACTAGCAGATACGCAGTATTTT
V: TRBV4-2; size: NA; J: TRBJ1-2; D: NA; CDR3: CASSQEITGQSHYGYTF; DNA: TGTGCCAGCAGCCAAGAAATAACCGGACAGTCTCACTATGGCTACACCTTC
V: TRBV4-1; size: NA; J: TRBJ1-2; D: NA; CDR3: CASSQSVMGGEGYGYTF; DNA: TGCGCCAGCAGCCAAAGCGTGATGGGGGGGGAGGGCTATGGCTACACCTTC
V: TRBV10-3; size: NA; J: TRBJ2-3; D: NA; CDR3: CAISESDSSTDTQYF; DNA: TGTGCCATCAGTGAGTCGGACTCGAGCACAGATACGCAGTATTTT
V: TRBV18; size: NA; J: TRBJ1-2; D: NA; CDR3: CASSPRGVHSNGYTF; DNA: TGTGCCAGCTCACCCCGGGGGGTTCACAGCAATGGCTACACCTTC
V: TRBV6-1; size: NA; J: TRBJ1-1; D: NA; CDR3: CASSEERGFTEAFF; DNA: TGTGCCAGCAGTGAAGAGCGGGGCTTCACTGAAGCTTTCTTT
V: TRBV4-2; size: NA; J: TRBJ2-7; D: TRBD2; CDR3: CASSPPAGVADEQYF; DNA: TGTGCCAGCAGCCCACCTGCGGGAGTAGCTGACGAGCAGTACTTC
V: TRBV15; size: NA; J: TRBJ2-7; D: NA; CDR3: CATSRVGGGTYEQYF; DNA: NA
V: TRBV29-1; size: NA; J: TRBJ1-3; D: NA; CDR3: CSVESPSGNTIYF; DNA: TGCAGCGTTGAGTCTCCCTCTGGAAACACCATATATTTT
V: TRBV11-2; size: NA; J: TRBJ2-1; D: NA; CDR3: CASNVVSGYNEQFF; DNA: TGTGCCAGCAACGTAGTCTCGGGTTACAATGAGCAGTTCTTC
V: TRBV27; size: once; J: TRBJ1-6; D: TRBD1; CDR3: CASRTTYSLAGGYSPLHF; DNA: TGTGCCAGCAGAACTACTTATAGTTTAGCAGGGGGATATTCACCCCTCCACTTT
V: TRBV7-8; size: NA; J: TRBJ2-3; D: NA; CDR3: CASNLIQGSPDTQYF; DNA: TGTGCCAGCAACTTAATACAGGGATCGCCAGATACGCAGTATTTT
V: TRBV7-9; size: once; J: TRBJ2-1; D: NA; CDR3: CASSFGLEQFF; DNA: TGTGCCAGCAGCTTCGGTCTCGAGCAGTTCTTC
V: TRBV6-1; size: NA; J: TRBJ1-5; D: TRBD1; CDR3: CASREGQGNQPQHF; DNA: TGTGCCAGCAGGGAAGGACAGGGGAATCAGCCCCAGCATTTT
V: TRBV7-9; size: NA; J: TRBJ1-1; D: NA; CDR3: CASSLATRYTEAFF; DNA: TGTGCCAGCAGCTTAGCGACCAGGTACACTGAAGCTTTCTTT
V: TRBV30; size: NA; J: TRBJ2-3; D: NA; CDR3: CAWSWEGRGTDTQYF; DNA: TGTGCCTGGAGTTGGGAGGGGAGGGGGACAGATACGCAGTATTTT
V: TRBV19; size: NA; J: TRBJ2-7; D: TRBD1; CDR3: CASSEGTGIRPYEQYF; DNA: TGTGCCAGTAGTGAAGGGACAGGAATAAGGCCTTACGAGCAGTACTTC
V: TRBV6-5; size: once; J: TRBJ2-2; D: NA; CDR3: CASSYGTGNTGELFF; DNA: TGTGCCAGCAGTTACGGTACGGGGAACACCGGGGAGCTGTTTTTT
V: TRBV7-3; size: many; J: TRBJ2-2; D: NA; CDR3: CASSLRPGELFF; DNA: TGTGCCAGCAGCCTGCGGCCCGGGGAGCTGTTTTTT
V: TRBV29-1; size: NA; J: TRBJ2-7; D: NA; CDR3: CSVGEPFYEQYF; DNA: TGCAGCGTTGGCGAACCGTTCTACGAGCAGTACTTC
V: TRBV5-4; size: few; J: TRBJ2-2; D: NA; CDR3: CASSFEGAAGELFF; DNA: TGTGCCAGCAGCTTTGAAGGTGCGGCCGGGGAGCTGTTTTTT
V: TRBV12-3/TRBV12-4; size: NA; J: TRBJ1-3; D: NA; CDR3: CASSFGGDTIYF; DNA: TGTGCCAGCAGTTTTGGGGGGGACACCATATATTTT
V: TRBV3-1/TRBV3-2; size: NA; J: TRBJ1-2; D: NA; CDR3: CASSQGTSGFYGYTF; DNA: TGTGCCAGCAGCCAAGGAACCTCCGGTTTCTATGGCTACACCTTC
V: TRBV19; size: NA; J: TRBJ1-1; D: NA; CDR3: CASSTPPGRGTEAFF; DNA: TGTGCCAGTAGTACCCCCCCGGGTAGAGGTACTGAAGCTTTCTTT
V: TRBV5-5; size: NA; J: TRBJ1-6; D: TRBD1; CDR3: CASGAGGSYNSPLHF; DNA: TGTGCCAGCGGTGCAGGGGGCAGCTATAATTCACCCCTCCACTTT
V: TRBV30; size: NA; J: TRBJ1-2; D: TRBD1; CDR3: CAWDRGGGYTF; DNA: TGTGCCTGGGACAGGGGTGGTGGCTACACCTTC
V: TRBV19; size: NA; J: TRBJ2-3; D: NA; CDR3: CASSIQGVEDTQYF; DNA: TGTGCCAGTAGTATACAAGGGGTAGAAGATACGCAGTATTTT
V: TRBV5-5; size: NA; J: TRBJ1-5; D: TRBD1; CDR3: CASSRTGVNQPQHF; DNA: TGTGCCAGCAGCCGTACAGGGGTCAATCAGCCCCAGCATTTT
V: TRBV7-8; size: NA; J: TRBJ2-5; D: NA; CDR3: CASSNKETQYF; DNA: TGTGCCAGCAGCAACAAAGAGACCCAGTACTTC
V: TRBV12-3/TRBV12-4; size: NA; J: TRBJ1-2; D: TRBD1; CDR3: CASRQWTGEGYTF; DNA: TGTGCCAGCAGGCAATGGACAGGGGAAGGCTACACCTTC
V: TRBV10-1; size: NA; J: TRBJ2-7; D: TRBD2; CDR3: CASSKPGLAGDEQYF; DNA: TGCGCCAGCAGCAAACCGGGACTAGCGGGGGACGAGCAGTACTTC
V: TRBV5-5; size: NA; J: TRBJ2-7; D: NA; CDR3: CASSLGGEQYF; DNA: TGTGCCAGCAGCTTGGGCGGTGAGCAGTACTTC
V: TRBV18; size: NA; J: TRBJ1-2; D: NA; CDR3: CASSPDSVYGYTF; DNA: TGTGCCAGCTCACCAGACAGCGTCTATGGCTACACCTTC
V: TRBV28; size: NA; J: TRBJ2-7; D: NA; CDR3: CASTPGRGYEQYF; DNA: TGTGCCAGCACCCCCGGCAGGGGTTACGAGCAGTACTTC
V: TRBV18; size: NA; J: TRBJ1-5; D: TRBD1; CDR3: CASSPDRGSYSNQPQHF; DNA: TGTGCCAGCTCACCTGACAGGGGGTCTTATAGCAATCAGCCCCAGCATTTT
V: TRBV19; size: NA; J: TRBJ2-3; D: TRBD1; CDR3: CASSSRDRGSDTQYF; DNA: TGTGCCAGTAGCAGCCGGGACAGGGGCTCCGATACGCAGTATTTT
V: TRBV7-9; size: NA; J: TRBJ2-5; D: NA; CDR3: CASSPRGAQETQYF; DNA: TGTGCCAGCAGCCCCCGGGGGGCCCAAGAGACCCAGTACTTC